This TCR beta chain emerged from a study of radiation and T cells in renal cell carcinoma. Study outcomes and limitations: Irradiated tumors had higher TCR clonality than control tumors.

For this clone: Its cognate antigen is unknown.

The sample's treatment: 15 Gy SBRT to primary tumor, nephrectomy 4 weeks later. The patient's renal cell carcinoma had clear cell pathology. Trimming pared 0 bases from V and 0 bases from J, leaving 10 bases between. The CDR3 is 16 residues long. Per germline, CDR1 LGHNA and CDR2 YSLEER. Using immunoSEQ multiplex PCR, the repertoire was profiled, and TCRdb retains in-frame clones only, with some absent. The repertoire holds approximately 20,000 clones, with just over 60% as singletons. The starting material was tumor tissue, obtained from a patient whose treatment included radiotherapy and nephrectomy. This chain joins TRBV4-3 and TRBJ2-3; D might be TRBD2 (6 bases). This TCR came from a woman aged 70-85 years with renal cell carcinoma. The CDR3 bases are TGCGCCAGCAGCCAAGACGGGACTCCTAGCACAGATACGCAGTATTTT. Translated, it gives CASSQDGTPSTDTQYF.